This entry features one TCR beta chain sequence. The data were taken from a study of blood T cell repertoires in COVID-19. Study information: Spain, Italy and the United States supplied samples that represented acute and convalescent COVID-19. PBMCs, B-cell-depleted T cells, or T cells were the source of the cDNA or gDNA that made up the material.

The J segment lost 0 bases and the V segment lost 0 bases, leaving 0 bases of the junction unmatched. The CDR3 has 15 amino acids. The germline V gene encodes CDR1 MGHRA and CDR2 YSYEKL. Original processing notes: Amplifying reference gene primers gave estimates of nucleated cell counts. The table came from immunoSEQ multiplex PCR; TCRdb's copy has only in-frame clones and leaves some out. That table supplies the V and J calls and clone size; D and trimming were determined from the DNA. The sample consists of about 83,000 clones, about 83% of them appearing once. Source material: peripheral blood. This sequence originates from a man aged 50-60 years with active COVID-19. The V gene is TRBV4-1, the J gene TRBJ2-3; 7 positions match TRBD1. The CDR3 spells CASSQDRGSTDTQYF. The CDR3, as DNA: TGCGCCAGCAGCCAAGACAGGGGGAGCACAGATACGCAGTATTTT.